This T cell receptor (beta chain) was retrieved from a study of OX40 agonist ivuxolimab in advanced cancers. At the level of the study: While on treatment, patients had intravenous ivuxolimab at 0.01 to 10 mg/kg every 2 weeks. Each dose-escalation patient presented with hepatocellular carcinoma, melanoma, renal cell or head and neck cancer.

About this clone: Its antigen is currently unknown.

Data came from immunoSEQ multiplex PCR; TCRdb stores just in-frame clones and leaves some out. The table records roughly 79,000 clones, around 90% of them present only once. Study-wide findings and caveats: The study found that CD8+ T cells averaged more expanded clones than CD4+.

Trimming pared 4 bases from V and 2 bases from J, leaving 9 bases between. The CDR3 is 15 residues long. Per the germline V gene, CDR1 is SEHNR and CDR2 is FQNEAQ (reference sequence). Excluded were patients having autoimmune disease history or systemic immunosuppression. Material: CD4+ or CD8+ T cells sorted from blood, obtained in a trial of the OX40 agonist ivuxolimab. The chain uses TRBV7-9 and TRBJ1-6, with D uncertain. This receptor was obtained from an adult with an advanced solid tumor such as melanoma, head and neck, liver or kidney cancer. CDR3 DNA sequence: TGTGCCAGCAGCTCGGACGGTACCTATAATTCACCCCTCCACTTT. As protein: CASSSDGTYNSPLHF.